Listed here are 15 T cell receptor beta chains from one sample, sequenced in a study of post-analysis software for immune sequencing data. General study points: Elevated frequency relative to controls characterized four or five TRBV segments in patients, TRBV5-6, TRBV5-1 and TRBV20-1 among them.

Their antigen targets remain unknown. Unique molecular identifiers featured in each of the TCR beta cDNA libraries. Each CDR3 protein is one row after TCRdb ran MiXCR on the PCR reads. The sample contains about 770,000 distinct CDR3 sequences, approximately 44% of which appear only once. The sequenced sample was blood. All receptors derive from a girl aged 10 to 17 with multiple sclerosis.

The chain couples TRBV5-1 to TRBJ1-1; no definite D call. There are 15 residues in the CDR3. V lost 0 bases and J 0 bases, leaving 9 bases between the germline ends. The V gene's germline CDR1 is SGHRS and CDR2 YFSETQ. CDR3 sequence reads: CASSLGLRMNTEAFF. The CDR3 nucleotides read TGCGCCAGCAGCTTGGGCCTTCGCATGAACACTGAAGCTTTCTTT.

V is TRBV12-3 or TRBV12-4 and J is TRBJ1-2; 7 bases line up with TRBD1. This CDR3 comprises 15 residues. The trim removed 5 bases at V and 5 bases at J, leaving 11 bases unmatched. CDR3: CASSLTGVGGYGYTF. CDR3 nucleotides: TGTGCCAGCAGTCTCACAGGGGTTGGGGGATATGGCTACACCTTC.

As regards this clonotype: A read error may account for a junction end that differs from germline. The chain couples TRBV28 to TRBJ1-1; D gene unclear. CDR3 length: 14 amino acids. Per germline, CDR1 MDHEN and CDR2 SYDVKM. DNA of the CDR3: TGTGCCAGCAGTTTTCAGGAACGGAACACTGCAGCTTTCTTT. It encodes CASSFQERNTAAFF.

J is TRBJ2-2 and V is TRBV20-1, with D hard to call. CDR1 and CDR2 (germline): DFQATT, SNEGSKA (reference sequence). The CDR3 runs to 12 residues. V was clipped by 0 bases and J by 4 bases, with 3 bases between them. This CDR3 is CSARDITGELFF. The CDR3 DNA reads TGCAGTGCTAGAGATATCACCGGGGAGCTGTTTTTT.

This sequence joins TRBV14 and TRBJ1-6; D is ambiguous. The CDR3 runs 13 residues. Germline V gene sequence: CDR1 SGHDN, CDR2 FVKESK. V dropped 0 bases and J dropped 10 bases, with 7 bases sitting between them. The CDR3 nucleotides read TGTGCCAGCAGCCAAGACCTGGGGTCACCCCTCCACTTT. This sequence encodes CASSQDLGSPLHF.

In DNA form, the CDR3 reads TGTGCCACCAGCAGAGACAGGGGGAGTCAGCCCCAGCATTTT. Translation gives CATSRDRGSQPQHF. J is TRBJ1-5 and V is TRBV15; 7 bases are shared with TRBD1. Germline CDR1 and CDR2: LNHNV and YYDKDF (reference sequence). This CDR3 is built from 14 residues. Trimming took 0 bases from V and 6 from J; bases not matched to a gene: 2.

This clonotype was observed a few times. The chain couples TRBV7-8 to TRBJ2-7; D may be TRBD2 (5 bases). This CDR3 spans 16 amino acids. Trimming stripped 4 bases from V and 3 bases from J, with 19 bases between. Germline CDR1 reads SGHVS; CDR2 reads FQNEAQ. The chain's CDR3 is CASSWPGTWHYYEQYF. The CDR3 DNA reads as TGTGCCAGCAGCTGGCCGGGAACTTGGCACTACTACGAGCAGTACTTC.

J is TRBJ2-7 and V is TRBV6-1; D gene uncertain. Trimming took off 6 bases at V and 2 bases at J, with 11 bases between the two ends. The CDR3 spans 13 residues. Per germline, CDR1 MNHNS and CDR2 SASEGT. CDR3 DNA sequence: TGTGCCAGCAGACCTGGCGGAACCTACGAGCAGTACTTC. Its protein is CASRPGGTYEQYF.

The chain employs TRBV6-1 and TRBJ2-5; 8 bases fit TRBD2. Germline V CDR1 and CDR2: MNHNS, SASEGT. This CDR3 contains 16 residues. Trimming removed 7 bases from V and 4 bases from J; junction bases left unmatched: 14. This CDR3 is CASIPERRLAGETQYF. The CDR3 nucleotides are TGTGCCAGCATTCCGGAAAGGCGGCTAGCGGGAGAGACCCAGTACTTC.

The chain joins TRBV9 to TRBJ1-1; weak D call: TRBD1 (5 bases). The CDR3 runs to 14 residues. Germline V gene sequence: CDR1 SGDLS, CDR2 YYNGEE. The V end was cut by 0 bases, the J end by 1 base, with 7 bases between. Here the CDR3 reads CASSVGGRNTEAFF. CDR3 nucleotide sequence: TGTGCCAGCAGCGTAGGGGGGAGGAACACTGAAGCTTTCTTT. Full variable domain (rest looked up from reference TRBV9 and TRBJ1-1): DSGVTQTPKHLITATGQRVTLRCSPRSGDLSVYWYQQSLDQGLQFLIQYYNGEERAKGNILERFSAQQFPDLHSELNLSSLELGDSALYFCASSVGGRNTEAFFGQGTRLTVV.

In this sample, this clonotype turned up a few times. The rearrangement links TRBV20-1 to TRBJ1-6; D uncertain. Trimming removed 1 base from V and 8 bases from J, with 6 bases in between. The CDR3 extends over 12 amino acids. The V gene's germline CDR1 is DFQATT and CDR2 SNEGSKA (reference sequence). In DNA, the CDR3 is TGCAGTGCTAGAGGCATTGATTCACCCCTCCACTTT. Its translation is CSARGIDSPLHF.

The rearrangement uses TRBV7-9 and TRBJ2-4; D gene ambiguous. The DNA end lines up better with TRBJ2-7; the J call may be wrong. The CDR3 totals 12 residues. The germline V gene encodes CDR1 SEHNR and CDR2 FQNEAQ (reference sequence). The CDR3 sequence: CASSDTFYEQYF. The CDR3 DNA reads TGTGCCAGCAGCGACACTTTTTACGAGCAGTACTTC.

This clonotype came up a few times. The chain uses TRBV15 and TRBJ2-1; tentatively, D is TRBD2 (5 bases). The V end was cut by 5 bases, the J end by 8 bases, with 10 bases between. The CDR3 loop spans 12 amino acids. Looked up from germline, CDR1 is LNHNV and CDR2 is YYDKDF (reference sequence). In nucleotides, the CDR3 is TGTGCCACCAGCCTCGAGAGGGATGAGCAGTTCTTC. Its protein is CATSLERDEQFF. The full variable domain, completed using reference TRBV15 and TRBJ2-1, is DAMVIQNPRYQVTQFGKPVTLSCSQTLNHNVMYWYQQKSSQAPKLLFHYYDKDFNNEADTPDNFQSRRPNTSFCFLDIRSPGLGDTAMYLCATSLERDEQFFGPGTRLTVL.

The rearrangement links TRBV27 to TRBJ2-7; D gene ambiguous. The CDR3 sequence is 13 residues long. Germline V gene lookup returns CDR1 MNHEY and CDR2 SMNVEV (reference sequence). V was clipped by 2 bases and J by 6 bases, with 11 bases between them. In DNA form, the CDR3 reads TGTGCCAGCAGTTTAGCCCCCCCCGGCGAGCAGTACTTC. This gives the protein CASSLAPPGEQYF.

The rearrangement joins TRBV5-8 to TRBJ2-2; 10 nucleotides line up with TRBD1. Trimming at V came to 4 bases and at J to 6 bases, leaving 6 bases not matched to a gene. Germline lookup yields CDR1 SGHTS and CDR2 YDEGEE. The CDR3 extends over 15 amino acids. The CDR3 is CASSRWGQGPGELFF. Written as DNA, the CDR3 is TGTGCCAGCAGCCGGTGGGGACAGGGGCCCGGGGAGCTGTTTTTT. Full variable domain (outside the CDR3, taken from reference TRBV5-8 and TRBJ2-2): EAGVTQSPTHLIKTRGQQATLRCSPISGHTSVYWYQQALGLGLQFLLWYDEGEERNRGNFPPRFSGRQFPNYSSELNVNALELEDSALYLCASSRWGQGPGELFFGEGSRLTVL.